The clone carrying this T cell receptor beta chain was counted ten times or more. Bulk TCR library preparation followed previously described methods with listed TCR primers. TCRdb fed the PCR reads into MiXCR, producing one record per CDR3 protein. The repertoire holds roughly 97,000 distinct CDR3 sequences, with roughly a quarter as singletons. The data were obtained in a study of molecular identifiers for immune sequencing clone quantification. This CDR3 is built from 16 residues. V lost 0 bases and J lost 4, with 16 bases in between. Germline CDR1 reads LGHNA; CDR2 reads YNFKEQ. The chain combines TRBV4-2 with TRBJ2-7; D remains ambiguous. The sequencing sample was made of naive CD8+ T cells from blood, with Jurkat cell RNA spiked in. Subset of the sample: FACS-sorted CD8+CD4-CCR7+CD45RA+ naive T cells. The receptor's source is a human donor in good health. Some libraries in this study had Jurkat cell RNA spiked in. This CDR3 is CASSQDLETRVYEQYF. DNA of the CDR3: TGTGCCAGCAGCCAAGATCTTGAGACACGGGTGTACGAGCAGTACTTC.